Sequencing of this T cell receptor (beta chain) was carried out in a study of molecular identifiers for immune sequencing clone quantification. As for the study in general: Across replicate runs, RNA obtained from about 19,000 or 110,000 naive CD8 cells was divided into five, with four undergoing sequencing.

TCRdb reprocessed the PCR reads with MiXCR, giving one entry per CDR3 protein. Of around 460,000 distinct CDR3 sequences listed, under 30% are singletons. In its sample, this clonotype was seen many times. V lost 5 bases to trimming and J lost 4 bases, with 11 bases between them. The CDR3 runs to 13 residues. Germline V gene lookup returns CDR1 SEHNR and CDR2 FQNEAQ (reference sequence). The specimen was naive CD8+ T cells from blood, with Jurkat cell RNA spiked in. This sample's subset: FACS-sorted CD8+CD4-CCR7+CD45RA+ naive T cells. The clonotype originates from a human donor in good health. Some libraries in this study had Jurkat cell RNA spiked in. The rearrangement uses TRBV7-9 and TRBJ2-5; D is ambiguous. The CDR3 DNA sequence: TGTGCCAGCAGCCTGGTTGGCCGAGAGACCCAGTACTTC. This codes for CASSLVGRETQYF.